This T cell receptor delta chain appears in the sequencing data of a study of gamma-delta T cells after stem cell transplantation. TCRdb processed the RT-PCR reads again with the CATT caller. The sample holds about 1,200 delta-chain clones, 39% seen once. Germline CDR1 TSWWSYY, CDR2 QGS. V was clipped by 1 base and J by 0 bases; unmatched bases: 34. This CDR3 has 26 amino acids. The chain recombines TRDV1 with TRDJ1; 8 bases match TRDD3. Specimen: gamma-delta T cells. The source of this sequence is a human donor. It is not recorded whose cells these are; they may come from a transplant donor. In DNA, the CDR3 is TGTGCTCTTGGGGAACCCCTCCTAGGGGGCCTTTACTGGGGGCTCCCGGGGGAAACGTACACCGATAAACTCATCTTT. It codes for CALGEPLLGGLYWGLPGETYTDKLIF.